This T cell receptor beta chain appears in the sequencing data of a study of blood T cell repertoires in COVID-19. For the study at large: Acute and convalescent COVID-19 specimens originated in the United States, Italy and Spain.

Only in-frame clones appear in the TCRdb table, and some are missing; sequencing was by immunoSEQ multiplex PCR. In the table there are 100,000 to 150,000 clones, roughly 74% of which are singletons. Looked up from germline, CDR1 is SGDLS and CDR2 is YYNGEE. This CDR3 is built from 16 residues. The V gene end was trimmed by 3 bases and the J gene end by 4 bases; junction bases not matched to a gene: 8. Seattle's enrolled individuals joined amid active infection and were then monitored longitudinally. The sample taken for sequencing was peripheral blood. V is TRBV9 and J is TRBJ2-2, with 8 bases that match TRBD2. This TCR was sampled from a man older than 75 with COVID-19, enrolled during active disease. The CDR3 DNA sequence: TGTGCCAGCAGCGAGCCAGCGGGAGTAGTCACCGGGGAGCTGTTTTTT. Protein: CASSEPAGVVTGELFF.